These 6 T cell receptor beta chains came from one sample sequenced in a study of blood T cell repertoires in COVID-19. Profiled with immunoSEQ multiplex PCR; TCRdb holds only in-frame clones, not every one. The table lists about 330,000 clones, approximately 92% of them singletons, with approximately 18% in the top ten. Sequencing was done on a sample of PBMCs or T cells enriched from blood (not recorded which). Receptors originate from a woman aged 25 to 39 who had recovered from COVID-19.

The J gene is TRBJ2-2, the V gene TRBV10-3; 8 positions agree with TRBD1. Germline V gives CDR1 ENHRY, CDR2 SYGVKD. V lost 8 bases and J lost 0; bases outside the gene matches: 2. CDR3 length: 14 amino acids. CDR3 nucleotide sequence: TGTGCCATCGGGACAGGATCGAACACCGGGGAGCTGTTTTTT. As protein: CAIGTGSNTGELFF.

This sequence joins TRBV6-5 and TRBJ1-4; D is possibly TRBD1 (5 bases). Between the trimmed V and J ends, which lost 6 bases and 8 bases, there was a span of 13 bases. CDR1 is MNHEY and CDR2 is SVGAGI in the germline V gene. The CDR3 runs 13 residues. The CDR3 nucleotides read TGTGCCAGCAGCGGGCAGGGCCCCGAAAAACTGTTTTTT. Its protein is CASSGQGPEKLFF.

The rearrangement joins TRBV7-2 to TRBJ2-1, with 8 bases that match TRBD1. CDR3 length: 16 amino acids. CDR1 and CDR2 (germline): SGHTA, FQGNSA. The J segment lost 1 base and the V segment lost 4 bases, leaving 6 bases of the junction unmatched. The CDR3 region is CASSSDRGDSYNEQFF. The CDR3 nucleotides are TGTGCCAGCAGCTCAGACAGGGGTGATTCCTACAATGAGCAGTTCTTC.

This rearrangement joins TRBV3-1 (or the pseudogene TRBV3-2) to TRBJ2-2, with 10 bases lining up with TRBD2. Germline lookup yields CDR1 LGHDT and CDR2 YNNKEL (reference sequence). The CDR3 spans 17 residues. V shed 2 bases and J 1 base; nucleotides not matched to a gene: 4. CDR3 loop: CASSQIWTSGNTGELFF. CDR3 nucleotides: TGTGCCAGCAGCCAAATCTGGACTAGCGGGAACACCGGGGAGCTGTTTTTT.

The chain uses TRBV4-3 and TRBJ2-2, with TRBD1 matching over 9 bases. The V segment lost 1 base and the J segment 6 bases; nucleotides outside the gene matches: 9. Germline CDR1 reads LGHNA; CDR2 reads YSLEER. The CDR3 has 17 residues. CDR3 DNA sequence: TGCGCCAGCAGCCAAGTACCGGGACAGGGCACGTCCGGGGAGCTGTTTTTT. It specifies CASSQVPGQGTSGELFF.

CDR3 coding DNA: TGTGCCAGCAGCTTTTACCAGCGAGGGGCCAACGTCCTGACTTTC. The encoded protein is CASSFYQRGANVLTF. V gene TRBV7-3 combines with J gene TRBJ2-6; D gene ambiguous. Trimming removed 3 bases at V and 4 bases at J, with 10 bases between. Germline-derived CDR1 and CDR2 are SGHTA and FQGTGA. This CDR3 spans 15 amino acids.